The clone carrying this T cell receptor beta chain has a single count. Trimming took off 5 bases at V and 1 base at J, with 18 bases between the two ends. Germline V CDR1 and CDR2: SGHTS, YDEGEE. CDR3 length: 16 amino acids. This record belongs to a study of blood T cell repertoires in COVID-19. Overall study: The origin of the acute and convalescent COVID-19 samples was the United States, Italy and Spain. PBMCs, B-cell-depleted T cells, or T cells were the source of the cDNA or gDNA that made up the material.

In the authors' methods: Amplifying reference gene primers gave estimates of nucleated cell counts. Here immunoSEQ multiplex PCR was the method, and the copy in TCRdb shows in-frame clones only, minus some. V and J calls and clone size are as listed in that table; D and trimming were resolved from the DNA. Of about 200,000 clones in the sample, about 82% were seen once. The chain combines TRBV5-8 with TRBJ2-5; a weak D match, TRBD1 (5 bases). The sequence came from a man aged 40-50 years with acute COVID-19. Specimen: PBMCs or T cells enriched from blood (not recorded which). CDR3 in amino acids: CASSYRPRGLQETQYF. The CDR3 DNA sequence: TGTGCCAGCAGTTACCGGCCAAGGGGCCTCCAAGAGACCCAGTACTTC.